These T cell receptor beta chains were read from a single sample in a study of T cell repertoires in cytomegalovirus infection. TCRdb used MiXCR to reprocess the reads, holding one entry per CDR3 protein. Of 200,000 to 250,000 distinct CDR3 sequences listed, 35% to 40% are singletons. No cognate antigen is known for these TCRs. Sequencing was performed on CD8+ T cells from cultured PBMCs, taken from culture after CMV antigen stimulation. These receptor sequences come from a human donor in good health (CMV status not recorded). Some clones in this sample may be carry-over from other donors' samples. Each CDR3 is given with its conserved first and last residue. The order of the fields is V gene, clone size, D gene, J gene, CDR3 DNA, CDR3 protein. D genes are given only for firm matches. Expanded clones get a size class; other rows say once, few or many, or leave the size out.

TRBV27	-	-	TRBJ1-2	TGTGCCAGCAGTCCCCGTGGCAGCCTCTATGGCTACACCTTC	CASSPRGSLYGYTF
TRBV24-1	-	-	TRBJ1-2	TGTGCCACCAGTGATGTTGACCCTCTGAAGGGCTACACCTTC	CATSDVDPLKGYTF
TRBV19	-	TRBD2	TRBJ2-1	TGTGCCAGTAGTCCGCGCAAATTACTAGCGGGAGGGACCGCCTACAATGAGCAGTTCTTC	CASSPRKLLAGGTAYNEQFF
TRBV11-2	-	-	TRBJ1-5	TGTGCCAGCGGGACTTACAATCAGCCCCAGCATTTT	CASGTYNQPQHF
TRBV10-3	-	-	TRBJ2-2	TGTGCCATCGAAGGGGACATTAACACCGGGGAGCTGTTTTTT	CAIEGDINTGELFF
TRBV12-3/TRBV12-4	many	-	TRBJ1-5	TGTGCCAGCAGTTTATTCCGGGGCGAGAGGAGCAATCAGCCCCAGCATTTT	CASSLFRGERSNQPQHF
TRBV7-6	few	-	TRBJ2-5	TGTGCCAGCAGCTTAGGTATCAGACAAGAGACCCAGTACTTC	CASSLGIRQETQYF
TRBV19	-	TRBD1	TRBJ1-6	TGTGCCAGTAGTATCGGGACAGATAATTCACCCCTCCACTTT	CASSIGTDNSPLHF
TRBV27	few	-	TRBJ1-5	TGTGCCAGCAGTTTAATGTCGAATCAGCCCCAGCATTTT	CASSLMSNQPQHF
TRBV19	-	TRBD1	TRBJ2-3	TGTGCCAGTGGCGCCGGGACAGGGGGCACAGATACGCAGTATTTT	CASGAGTGGTDTQYF
TRBV5-1	few	TRBD1	TRBJ1-5	TGCGCCAGCAGCCCTAACTACGGACAGGATGGTCAGCCCCAGCATTTT	CASSPNYGQDGQPQHF
TRBV7-8	-	TRBD2	TRBJ2-7	TGTGCCAGCAGCTGGAGCGGGGCCTACGAGCAGTACTTC	CASSWSGAYEQYF
TRBV10-3	few	-	TRBJ2-3	TGTGCCATCCTTGAAGGGGATACGCAGTATTTT	CAILEGDTQYF
TRBV7-8	few	-	TRBJ2-7	TGTGCCAGCAGCACAGAGTATACCTACGAGCAGTACTTC	CASSTEYTYEQYF
TRBV12-3/TRBV12-4	few	-	TRBJ1-2	TGTGCCAGCAGACCAGCGGGGCGGGTCTATGGCTACACCTTC	CASRPAGRVYGYTF
TRBV20-1	-	TRBD1	TRBJ2-7	TGCAGTGCTGGGACAGGGACATACGAGCAGTACTTC	CSAGTGTYEQYF
TRBV4-1	once	-	TRBJ2-3	TGCGCCAGCAGCCCTTGTACCCGGGATACGCAGTATTTT	CASSPCTRDTQYF
TRBV6-1	-	-	TRBJ2-1	TGTGCCAGCGGGCGGTGGAGGGGGACCCACAATGAGCAGTTCTTC	CASGRWRGTHNEQFF
TRBV27	-	TRBD1	TRBJ2-7	TGTGCCAGCAGTCCCAGGACAGGGGGCAACGTGGACGAGCAGTACTTC	CASSPRTGGNVDEQYF
TRBV27	few	-	TRBJ1-3	TGTGCCAGCAGTGCGGCTGCCTCTGGAAACACCATATATTTT	CASSAAASGNTIYF
TRBV4-1	few	TRBD2	TRBJ2-1	TGCGCCAGCAGCCAGGGGGGACTAGCGAGAAATGAGCAGTTCTTC	CASSQGGLARNEQFF
TRBV7-6	-	TRBD1	TRBJ1-1	TGTGCCAGCAGCTTAGACCAGGGGGTATTGACTGAAGCTTTCTTT	CASSLDQGVLTEAFF
TRBV12-3/TRBV12-4	few	-	TRBJ1-5	TGTGCCAGCAGCGGGGGGTATAGCAATCAGCCCCAGCATTTT	CASSGGYSNQPQHF
TRBV5-4	-	-	TRBJ2-1	TGTGCCAGCAGCTTGGGACAGATTTTGAACAATGAGCAGTTCTTC	CASSLGQILNNEQFF
TRBV28	many	-	TRBJ1-5	TGTGCCAGCAGCCCCCAGAGGCGCAATCAGCCCCAGCATTTT	CASSPQRRNQPQHF
TRBV7-6	-	-	TRBJ2-7	TGTGCCAGCAGCTTAGCGCCGGCGGCCTACGAGCAGTACTTC	CASSLAPAAYEQYF
TRBV27	few	-	TRBJ1-2	TGTGCCAGCAGTCCCCGGGGAGTCGCCTTCTCCTATGGCTACACCTTC	CASSPRGVAFSYGYTF